Below, 25 T cell receptor beta chains from the same sample are listed, as sequenced in a study of shared clonotypes between healthy human individuals. Libraries were prepared by immunoSEQ multiplex PCR; TCRdb keeps only in-frame clonotypes and omits some of them. This sample has about 1.5 million clones, with roughly 96% found just once. Sequenced: naive CD4+ T cells sorted from blood. Documented subset: CD45RA+ positively selected. The origin of the receptors is a man younger than 40 in good health.

The V gene is TRBV23-1, the J gene TRBJ1-5; 9 bases agree with TRBD1. TRBV23-1 is an ORF, and what it does is uncertain. Unmatched junction bases numbered 11, after V lost 8 bases and J lost 6 bases. The CDR3 covers 15 residues. CDR3 sequence (DNA): TGCGCCAGCCATTATTCAGGGACAGGGCCTCAGCCCCAGCATTTT. Amino acids: CASHYSGTGPQPQHF.

This clone occurred once. The chain joins TRBV2 to TRBJ2-3; D ambiguous. This CDR3 is built from 12 residues. Trimming removed 6 bases at V and 2 bases at J, with 6 bases between. Germline CDR1 SNHLY, CDR2 FYNNEI. The CDR3 DNA is TGTGCCAGCAGCGCTAACACAGATACGCAGTATTTT. Its protein product is CASSANTDTQYF.

Worth noting for this clone: Other nucleotide sequences from this sample produce the same CDR3. The V and J genes are TRBV5-1 and TRBJ2-7; 11 positions agree with TRBD2. The germline gives CDR1 SGHRS, CDR2 YFSETQ. This CDR3 has 15 residues. Trimming removed 0 bases from V and 4 bases from J; junction bases left unmatched: 3. Here the CDR3 reads CASSLGTSGSYEQYF. The CDR3 DNA is TGCGCCAGCAGCTTGGGTACTAGCGGGAGTTACGAGCAGTACTTC. The full variable domain, completed using reference TRBV5-1 and TRBJ2-7, is KAGVTQTPRYLIKTRGQQVTLSCSPISGHRSVSWYQQTPGQGLQFLFEYFSETQRNKGNFPGRFSGRQFSNSRSEMNVSTLELGDSALYLCASSLGTSGSYEQYFGPGTRLTVT.

This clone has just a few counts. The V call is TRBV2, the J call TRBJ2-2; the D is unclear. The length of the CDR3 is 11 residues. Germline lookup yields CDR1 SNHLY and CDR2 FYNNEI. With 6 bases removed from V and 8 bases from J, the gap between germline ends came to 7 bases. The CDR3: CASRARGELFF. The CDR3 DNA follows: TGTGCCAGCAGGGCACGTGGGGAGCTGTTTTTT.

The chain employs TRBV7-8 and TRBJ2-1; D tentatively fits TRBD1 or TRBD2 (5 bases each). The CDR3 consists of 16 residues. Trimming took off 3 bases at V and 5 bases at J, with 17 bases between the two ends. Germline loops: CDR1 SGHVS, CDR2 FQNEAQ. The CDR3 loop reads CASSFMRVGDDNEQFF. In nucleotides, the CDR3 is TGTGCCAGCAGCTTCATGAGAGTGGGGGACGACAATGAGCAGTTCTTC.

The gene calls are TRBV7-9 and TRBJ2-4; a possible D gene is TRBD1 (5 bases). V was trimmed by 5 bases and J by 0 bases, leaving 14 bases between them. Germline loops: CDR1 SEHNR, CDR2 FQNEAQ (reference sequence). The CDR3 is 16 amino acids. The CDR3 region is CASSLWTPIAKNIQYF. The CDR3 DNA sequence: TGTGCCAGCAGCCTATGGACACCTATAGCCAAAAACATTCAGTACTTC.

This chain joins TRBV7-8 and TRBJ2-7; maybe TRBD2 (5 bases). This CDR3 is built from 13 residues. The germline V gene encodes CDR1 SGHVS and CDR2 FQNEAQ. With 2 bases removed from V and 3 bases from J, the gap between germline ends came to 8 bases. The CDR3 is CASSLLADYEQYF. The CDR3 coding sequence is TGTGCCAGCAGCTTACTAGCAGACTACGAGCAGTACTTC.

The genes are TRBV7-9 and TRBJ1-2, with a possible D match to TRBD1 (5 bases). CDR3 length equals 14 residues. V was shortened by 2 bases and J by 2 bases, with 9 bases between the two germline ends. The V gene's germline CDR1 is SEHNR and CDR2 FQNEAQ (reference sequence). The CDR3 DNA reads as TGTGCCAGCAGCTTACAGGGCTCCAACTATGGCTACACCTTC. This codes for CASSLQGSNYGYTF.

The V call is TRBV14, the J call TRBJ1-1; D is unresolved. Germline V gene sequence: CDR1 SGHDN, CDR2 FVKESK. V dropped 2 bases and J dropped 1 base, with 11 bases sitting between them. The CDR3 totals 15 residues. The CDR3 bases are TGTGCCAGCAGCCAATTCAACTGGGGGAACACTGAAGCTTTCTTT. This translates into CASSQFNWGNTEAFF.

This chain uses TRBV30 with TRBJ2-6; 7 bases are shared with TRBD1. The CDR3 loop spans 16 amino acids. Looked up from germline, CDR1 is GTSNPN and CDR2 is SVGIG (reference sequence). V lost 3 bases, J lost 4 bases, and 9 bases stayed unmatched. CDR3 sequence (DNA): TGTGCCTGGAGGGACAGGCGTGCTGGCGGGGCCAACGTCCTGACTTTC. It yields the protein CAWRDRRAGGANVLTF. The full variable domain, completed using reference TRBV30 and TRBJ2-6, is SQTIHQWPATLVQPVGSPLSLECTVEGTSNPNLYWYRQAAGRGLQLLFYSVGIGQISSEVPQNLSASRPQDRQFILSSKKLLLSDSGFYLCAWRDRRAGGANVLTFGAGSRLTVL.

The chain uses TRBV10-1 and TRBJ2-7; the D is unclear. The length of the CDR3 is 12 residues. Germline CDR1 and CDR2: WNHNN and SYGVQD (reference sequence). Trimming pared 6 bases from V and 0 bases from J, leaving 6 bases between. DNA for the CDR3: TGCGCCAGCAGCGGGTTCTCCTACGAGCAGTACTTC. Translating it yields CASSGFSYEQYF.

V and J are TRBV10-3 and TRBJ1-5, with D unresolved. Trimming took off 6 bases at V and 6 bases at J, with 12 bases between the two ends. The CDR3 is made up of 13 amino acids. Germline lookup yields CDR1 ENHRY and CDR2 SYGVKD. CDR3: CAISSDGVQPQHF. The CDR3 DNA reads as TGTGCCATCAGCTCCGACGGTGTTCAGCCCCAGCATTTT.

Concerning this clone: The same CDR3 is also encoded by other DNA sequences in this sample. The chain employs TRBV7-2 and TRBJ2-1; the D gene could be TRBD1 or TRBD2 (5 bases each). Germline lookup yields CDR1 SGHTA and CDR2 FQGNSA. The CDR3 runs to 16 residues. V lost 1 base and J 0 bases, leaving 10 bases between the germline ends. The CDR3 loop is CASSLVAGSSYNEQFF. The CDR3 DNA reads TGTGCCAGCAGCTTAGTAGCAGGGAGCTCCTACAATGAGCAGTTCTTC.

The chain has TRBV5-6 and TRBJ1-5; 8 bases are a match to TRBD1. The J segment lost 9 bases and the V segment lost 4 bases, leaving 12 bases of the junction unmatched. Germline CDR1 SGHDT, CDR2 YYEEEE. This CDR3 contains 15 residues. The CDR3 DNA is TGTGCCAGCAGCCTAGGGACAGGCCGTCTGGGGCCCCAGCATTTT. It specifies CASSLGTGRLGPQHF.

The chain is built from TRBV19 and TRBJ2-1; 11 nucleotides match TRBD2. Trimming at V came to 6 bases and at J to 4 bases, leaving 5 bases not matched to a gene. Germline V lookup: CDR1 LNHDA, CDR2 SQIVND (reference sequence). CDR3 size: 15 residues. CDR3 nucleotide sequence: TGTGCCAGTAGCAAGGGACTAGCGGTATACAATGAGCAGTTCTTC. Amino acid sequence: CASSKGLAVYNEQFF. The full variable domain, in which reference TRBV19 and TRBJ2-1 provide the parts outside the CDR3, is DGGITQSPKYLFRKEGQNVTLSCEQNLNHDAMYWYRQDPGQGLRLIYYSQIVNDFQKGDIAEGYSVSREKKESFPLTVTSAQKNPTAFYLCASSKGLAVYNEQFFGPGTRLTVL.

The chain couples TRBV5-4 to TRBJ2-3; 7 bases agree with TRBD2. V gave up 2 bases and J gave up 2 bases; unmatched junction bases: 11. The germline V gene has CDR1 SGHNT and CDR2 YYREEE (reference sequence). This CDR3 region has 17 residues. Written as DNA, the CDR3 is TGTGCCAGCAGCTTCCGCGGGGGAAGCGGGAACACAGATACGCAGTATTTT. It specifies CASSFRGGSGNTDTQYF.

To note about this clone: The same CDR3 is also encoded by other DNA sequences in this sample. The chain couples TRBV29-1 to TRBJ2-1; a possible D gene is TRBD2 (5 bases). The V end lost 4 bases, the J end lost 0 bases, and 7 bases lay between the germline ends. This CDR3 has 13 amino acids. CDR1 and CDR2 from the germline V gene are SQVTM and ANQGSEA. CDR3 sequence: CSVAGSSYNEQFF. The CDR3 bases are TGCAGCGTTGCGGGGAGCTCCTACAATGAGCAGTTCTTC.

The V call is TRBV7-9, the J call TRBJ2-1, with TRBD1 identical over 12 bases. Germline CDR1 is SEHNR and CDR2 is FQNEAQ (reference sequence). The CDR3 spans 15 residues. J was trimmed by 10 bases and V by 2 bases; bases with no gene match: 6. CDR3 sequence: CASSLWDRGLGEQFF. Here the CDR3 DNA reads TGTGCCAGCAGCTTATGGGACAGGGGGCTCGGCGAGCAGTTCTTC.

A note on this clone: Other DNA sequences within the sample encode an identical CDR3. The chain links TRBV5-1 to TRBJ2-5; TRBD1 might be the D (6 bases). The germline V gene has CDR1 SGHRS and CDR2 YFSETQ. Between the trimmed V and J ends, which lost 0 bases and 3 bases, there was a span of 9 bases. This CDR3 comprises 14 residues. CDR3 region: CASSLGAGEETQYF. CDR3 DNA: TGCGCCAGCAGCTTGGGGGCAGGGGAAGAGACCCAGTACTTC.

The genes are TRBV28 and TRBJ2-7; 8 bases match TRBD2. CDR3 length: 12 amino acids. CDR1 is MDHEN and CDR2 is SYDVKM in the germline V gene. V dropped 10 bases and J dropped 3; count of bases not matched to a gene: 5. In DNA, the CDR3 is TGTGCCACCACGCGGGGGGTCTACGAGCAGTACTTC. This sequence encodes CATTRGVYEQYF.

The rearrangement links TRBV7-2 to TRBJ1-4; D is possibly TRBD1 (6 bases). V lost 0 bases and J 4 bases, leaving 12 bases between the germline ends. The CDR3 has 16 residues. Per germline, CDR1 SGHTA and CDR2 FQGNSA. Here the CDR3 DNA reads TGTGCCAGCAGCTTAGCCCGGACAGAAAATAATGAAAAACTGTTTTTT. Translated, it gives CASSLARTENNEKLFF.

Only one count was recorded for this clone. The chain has TRBV4-3 and TRBJ1-1, with 7 bases that match TRBD1. After removal of 0 bases from V and 2 bases from J, the junction contained 18 bases not matched to a gene. Germline V lookup: CDR1 LGHNA, CDR2 YSLEER. The CDR3 is 20 amino acids. DNA of the CDR3: TGCGCCAGCAGCCAAGAGTCCAATGGCTTATGGCGACAGGGCAACACTGAAGCTTTCTTT. Translating gives CASSQESNGLWRQGNTEAFF.

The J gene is TRBJ2-7, the V gene TRBV7-2, with TRBD2 matching over 7 bases. The J segment lost 0 bases and the V segment lost 0 bases, leaving 11 bases of the junction unmatched. The germline V gene has CDR1 SGHTA and CDR2 FQGNSA. The CDR3 totals 18 residues. The CDR3, as DNA: TGTGCCAGCAGCTTAGCATTTTCAGGGCGGGAGTTCTCCTACGAGCAGTACTTC. Amino acids: CASSLAFSGREFSYEQYF.

This chain uses TRBV19 with TRBJ2-2, with unresolved D. Germline lookup yields CDR1 LNHDA and CDR2 SQIVND (reference sequence). V was shortened by 1 base and J by 4 bases, with 10 bases between the two germline ends. This CDR3 region has 15 residues. For the CDR3, the DNA is TGTGCCAGTAGTATAGGGCAGGCGATCACCGGGGAGCTGTTTTTT. Its translation: CASSIGQAITGELFF.

This clone appeared once. V and J are TRBV19 and TRBJ2-4; 12 nucleotides match TRBD2. CDR3 length equals 16 residues. Germline assignment: CDR1 LNHDA and CDR2 SQIVND (reference sequence). V gave up 7 bases and J gave up 2 bases; unmatched junction bases: 6. This CDR3 reads CASNQLAGGSKNIQYF. In nucleotides, the CDR3 is TGTGCCAGTAACCAACTAGCGGGAGGTTCCAAAAACATTCAGTACTTC.